This T cell receptor (beta chain) originates from a study of blood T cells in healthy people across ages. For the second PCR, which ran for about 7 to 11 cycles, a sample-barcoded 5' primer and a J-beta primer mix were used. Tagging of each cDNA molecule was performed by a template-switch adaptor with 12 random nucleotides. TCRdb redid the calling of the 5' RACE reads with MiXCR, one entry per CDR3 protein. The table has about 680,000 distinct CDR3 sequences, around 48% seen once. About 10 milliliters of peripheral blood were drawn from each donor into EDTA-treated tubes. Germline CDR1 and CDR2: SEHNR and FQNEAQ (reference sequence). The trim removed 5 bases at V and 6 bases at J, leaving 6 bases unmatched. The CDR3 is made up of 15 amino acids.

The sample consisted of blood. This sequence originates from a woman aged 55-70 years in good health. The rearrangement uses TRBV7-9 and TRBJ2-3; 12 nucleotides match TRBD2. CDR3 sequence: CASSLTSGSWDTQYF. The CDR3 nucleotides are TGTGCCAGCAGCCTGACTAGCGGGAGTTGGGATACGCAGTATTTT.